This T cell receptor (beta chain) was profiled in a study of PD-L1 blockade in urothelial cancer. Overall study context: Intravenous atezolizumab, 1,200 mg every 3 weeks, was begun by patients at some point between 2012 and 2014. It was at 3 weeks (second dose) and 6 weeks after treatment start that blood was analyzed. Findings of the study overall: Better survival was predicted when blood TCR clonality before treatment fell below the median.

The repertoire was sequenced with immunoSEQ multiplex PCR; TCRdb's copy has only in-frame clones and lacks some. The top ten clones hold about 10% of a sample with 35,000 or so clones, approximately 88% of them seen once. Trimming left V 7 bases short and J 0 bases short, with 10 bases between. The CDR3 has 12 residues. Germline V gives CDR1 SQVTM, CDR2 ANQGSEA. Time point indicated: peripheral blood 6 weeks after treatment start. Between 1 and 8 samples, pretreatment and on-treatment, were given by each patient. A few counts support this clone. Its cognate antigen is unknown. The chain links TRBV29-1 to TRBJ2-7; perhaps TRBD2 as D (5 bases). The sequence came from a middle-aged man with urothelial cancer. This specimen was PBMCs, taken around atezolizumab (anti-PD-L1) treatment. CDR3 region: CSASGSSYEQYF. The DNA for the CDR3 is TGCAGCGCCTCGGGGAGCTCCTACGAGCAGTACTTC.